This TCR beta chain was recovered during a study of shared clonotypes between healthy human individuals. The method was immunoSEQ multiplex PCR; TCRdb's version includes in-frame clones alone and lacks a portion of them. The profile covers about 1.5 million clones, with about 98% appearing a single time and about 0.42% taken by the ten largest. Germline CDR1 reads SNHLY; CDR2 reads FYNNEI. V gave up 7 bases and J gave up 6 bases; unmatched junction bases: 6. The CDR3 contains 13 residues. Sequenced material: naive CD4+ T cells sorted from blood. Subset specified: CD45RA+ positively selected. This sequence joins TRBV2 and TRBJ2-1; 7 bases match TRBD2. This clonotype originated in a man aged 25 to 45 in good health. CDR3 DNA sequence: TGTGCCAGCATGGGGGTAGCGGGCAATGAGCAGTTCTTC. Its protein product is CASMGVAGNEQFF.